Listed below are T cell receptor beta chains from one sample, sequenced in a study of T cell responses to AZD1222 COVID-19 vaccine. Clones were sequenced by immunoSEQ multiplex PCR, and TCRdb holds only the in-frame ones, with some missing. The table has 100,000 to 150,000 clones, about 85% seen once. The sequences come from peripheral blood, collected on day 0 of AZD1222 vaccination. These receptors all come from an adult in good health. Each CDR3 is given with its conserved first and last residue. Each record gives: clone size, D gene, V gene, J gene, CDR3 DNA, CDR3 protein. A D gene is named only where the DNA matches it firmly. Only part of the rows carry a size: once, few, many, or a class if the clone is expanded.

clone size: once; D gene: -; V gene: TRBV12-3/TRBV12-4; J gene: TRBJ1-5; CDR3 DNA: TGTGCCAGCAGTTTAACACAGCAACAGCCCCAGCATTTT; CDR3 protein: CASSLTQQQPQHF
clone size: -; D gene: -; V gene: TRBV5-1; J gene: TRBJ2-5; CDR3 DNA: TGCGCCAGCAGCTTCGTAAAGGGTCAAGAGACCCAGTACTTC; CDR3 protein: CASSFVKGQETQYF
clone size: -; D gene: -; V gene: TRBV6-6; J gene: TRBJ1-2; CDR3 DNA: TGTGCCAGCAGCCTGGGACACTATGGCTACACCTTC; CDR3 protein: CASSLGHYGYTF
clone size: -; D gene: -; V gene: TRBV7-6; J gene: TRBJ2-2; CDR3 DNA: TGTGCCAGCAGCACCGAGTGGGGGAGCGGGGAGCTGTTTTTT; CDR3 protein: CASSTEWGSGELFF
clone size: -; D gene: -; V gene: TRBV28; J gene: TRBJ1-5; CDR3 DNA: TGTGCCAGCAGTACCCCCGATACTTATCAGCCCCAGCATTTT; CDR3 protein: CASSTPDTYQPQHF
clone size: -; D gene: -; V gene: TRBV5-1; J gene: TRBJ1-4; CDR3 DNA: TGCGCCAGCAGCCTCGACAGCAATAATGAAAAACTGTTTTTT; CDR3 protein: CASSLDSNNEKLFF
clone size: once; D gene: TRBD2; V gene: TRBV15; J gene: TRBJ2-7; CDR3 DNA: TGTGCCACCAGCAGAGCGGGAGCGGGGTTCTCCTACGAGCAGTACTTC; CDR3 protein: CATSRAGAGFSYEQYF
clone size: -; D gene: -; V gene: TRBV6-2/TRBV6-3; J gene: TRBJ1-5; CDR3 DNA: TGTGCCAGCAGCTCGCTATTCCAGGGCAGGGTGAGCAATCAGCCCCAGCATTTT; CDR3 protein: CASSSLFQGRVSNQPQHF
clone size: once; D gene: -; V gene: TRBV2; J gene: TRBJ1-1; CDR3 DNA: TGTGCCAGCAGTGAACTGGGAGAAACTGAAGCTTTCTTT; CDR3 protein: CASSELGETEAFF
clone size: -; D gene: -; V gene: TRBV7-3; J gene: TRBJ2-5; CDR3 DNA: TGTGCCAGCAGCTTAATCCCCGGCCAAGAGACCCAGTACTTC; CDR3 protein: CASSLIPGQETQYF